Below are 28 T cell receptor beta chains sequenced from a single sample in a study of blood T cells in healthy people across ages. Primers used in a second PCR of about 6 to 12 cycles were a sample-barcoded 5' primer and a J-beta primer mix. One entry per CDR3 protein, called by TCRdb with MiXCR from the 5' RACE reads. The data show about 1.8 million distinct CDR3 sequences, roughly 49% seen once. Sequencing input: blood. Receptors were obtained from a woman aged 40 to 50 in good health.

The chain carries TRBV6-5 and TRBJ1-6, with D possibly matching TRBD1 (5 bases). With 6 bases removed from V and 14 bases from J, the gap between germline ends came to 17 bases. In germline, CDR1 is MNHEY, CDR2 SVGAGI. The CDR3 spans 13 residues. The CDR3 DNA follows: TGTGCCAGCAGAGTGGGCCAGGGCAATTCCCTCCACTTT. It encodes CASRVGQGNSLHF.

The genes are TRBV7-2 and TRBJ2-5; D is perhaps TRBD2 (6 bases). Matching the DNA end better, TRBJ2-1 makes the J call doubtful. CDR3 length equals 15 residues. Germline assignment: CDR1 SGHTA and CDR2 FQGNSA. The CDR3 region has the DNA TGTGCCAGCAGCTTAGTTGGCGGGGACCAAGAGACCCAGTTCTTC. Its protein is CASSLVGGDQETQFF.

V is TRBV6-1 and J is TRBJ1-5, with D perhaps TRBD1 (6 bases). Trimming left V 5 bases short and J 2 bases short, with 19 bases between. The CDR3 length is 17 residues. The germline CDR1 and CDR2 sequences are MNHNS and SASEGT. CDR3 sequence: CASSKGVRGTGNQPQHF. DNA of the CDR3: TGTGCCAGCAGTAAAGGGGTCAGGGGAACAGGCAATCAGCCCCAGCATTTT.

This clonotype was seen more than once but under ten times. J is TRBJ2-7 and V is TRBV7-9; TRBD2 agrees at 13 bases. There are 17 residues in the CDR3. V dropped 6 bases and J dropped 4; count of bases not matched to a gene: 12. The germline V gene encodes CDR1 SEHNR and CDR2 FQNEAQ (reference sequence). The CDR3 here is CASSLAFGTSGVYEQYF. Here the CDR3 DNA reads TGTGCCAGCAGTTTGGCCTTTGGGACTAGCGGGGTTTACGAGCAGTACTTC. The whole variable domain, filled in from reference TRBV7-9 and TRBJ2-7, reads DTGVSQNPRHKITKRGQNVTFRCDPISEHNRLYWYRQTLGQGPEFLTYFQNEAQLEKSRLLSDRFSAERPKGSFSTLEIQRTEQGDSAMYLCASSLAFGTSGVYEQYFGPGTRLTVT.

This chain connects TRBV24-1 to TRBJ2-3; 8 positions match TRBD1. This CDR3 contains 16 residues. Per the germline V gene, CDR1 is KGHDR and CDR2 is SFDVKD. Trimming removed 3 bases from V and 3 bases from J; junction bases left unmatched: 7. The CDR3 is CATSDIDRGETDTQYF. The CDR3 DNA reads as TGTGCCACCAGTGATATTGACAGGGGTGAAACAGATACGCAGTATTTT.

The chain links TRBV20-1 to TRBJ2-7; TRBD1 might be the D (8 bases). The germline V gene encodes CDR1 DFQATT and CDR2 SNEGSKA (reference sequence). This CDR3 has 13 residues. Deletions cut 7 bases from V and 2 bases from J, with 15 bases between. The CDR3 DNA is TGCAGTGTTAGGACAGGGAGGGCCTACGAGCAGTACTTC. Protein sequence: CSVRTGRAYEQYF.

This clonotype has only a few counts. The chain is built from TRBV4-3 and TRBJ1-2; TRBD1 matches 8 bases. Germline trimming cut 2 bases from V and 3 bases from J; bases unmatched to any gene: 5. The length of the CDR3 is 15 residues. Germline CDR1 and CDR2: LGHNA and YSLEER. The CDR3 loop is CASSQRQGPDYGYTF. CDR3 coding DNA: TGCGCCAGCAGCCAAAGACAGGGGCCAGACTATGGCTACACCTTC.

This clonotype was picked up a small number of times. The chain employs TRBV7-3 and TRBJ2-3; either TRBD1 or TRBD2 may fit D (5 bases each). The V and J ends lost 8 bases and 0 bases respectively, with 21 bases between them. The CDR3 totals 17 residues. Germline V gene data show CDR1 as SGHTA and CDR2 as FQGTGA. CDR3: CASGLTGDGFSTDTQYF. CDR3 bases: TGTGCCAGCGGTCTCACCGGGGACGGTTTTAGCACAGATACGCAGTATTTT.

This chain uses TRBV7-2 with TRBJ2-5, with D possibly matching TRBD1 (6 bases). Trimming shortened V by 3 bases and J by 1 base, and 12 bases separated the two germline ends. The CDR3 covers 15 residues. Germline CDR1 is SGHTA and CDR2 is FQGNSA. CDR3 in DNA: TGTGCCAGCAGCTTTTCCCGAGGGGGCCAAGAGACCCAGTACTTC. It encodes CASSFSRGGQETQYF.

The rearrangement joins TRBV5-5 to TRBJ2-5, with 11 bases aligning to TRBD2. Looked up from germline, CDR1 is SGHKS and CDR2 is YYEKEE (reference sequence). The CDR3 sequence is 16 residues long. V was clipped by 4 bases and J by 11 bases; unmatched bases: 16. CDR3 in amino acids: CASSLLPTSGASEQYF. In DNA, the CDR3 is TGTGCCAGCAGCCTCTTACCGACTAGCGGGGCGAGTGAGCAGTACTTC.

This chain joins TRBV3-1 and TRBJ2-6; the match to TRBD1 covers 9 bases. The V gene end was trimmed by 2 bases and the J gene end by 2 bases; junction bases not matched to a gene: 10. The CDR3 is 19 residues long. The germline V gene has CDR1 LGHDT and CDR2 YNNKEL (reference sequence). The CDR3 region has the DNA TGTGCCAGCAGCCAACGATTGGGACAGGGACATACTGGGGCCAACGTCCTGACTTTC. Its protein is CASSQRLGQGHTGANVLTF. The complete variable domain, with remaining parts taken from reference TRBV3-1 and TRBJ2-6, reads DTAVSQTPKYLVTQMGNDKSIKCEQNLGHDTMYWYKQDSKKFLKIMFSYNNKELIINETVPNRFSPKSPDKAHLNLHINSLELGDSAVYFCASSQRLGQGHTGANVLTFGAGSRLTVL.

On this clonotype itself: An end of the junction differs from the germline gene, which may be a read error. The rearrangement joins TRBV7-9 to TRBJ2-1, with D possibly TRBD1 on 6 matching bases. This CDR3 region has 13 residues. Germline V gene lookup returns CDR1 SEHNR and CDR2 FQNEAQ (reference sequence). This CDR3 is CATSSAPRDIWFF. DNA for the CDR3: TGTGCCACCAGCTCCGCCCCCCGGGACATATGGTTCTTC.

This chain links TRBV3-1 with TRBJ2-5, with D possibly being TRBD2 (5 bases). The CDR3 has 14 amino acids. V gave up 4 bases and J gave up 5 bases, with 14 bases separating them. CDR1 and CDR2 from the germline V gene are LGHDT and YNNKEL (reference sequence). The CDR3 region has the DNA TGTGCCAGCAGCCGGAGTGGGAGCATGGAGACCCAGTACTTC. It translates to CASSRSGSMETQYF.

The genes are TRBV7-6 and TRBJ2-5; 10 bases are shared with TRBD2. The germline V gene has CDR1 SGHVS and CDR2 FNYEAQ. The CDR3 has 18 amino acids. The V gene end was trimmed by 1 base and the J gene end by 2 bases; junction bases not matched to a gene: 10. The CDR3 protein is CASSLDSWLAGGQETQYF. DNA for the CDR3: TGTGCCAGCAGCTTAGATTCTTGGTTAGCGGGGGGACAAGAGACCCAGTACTTC.

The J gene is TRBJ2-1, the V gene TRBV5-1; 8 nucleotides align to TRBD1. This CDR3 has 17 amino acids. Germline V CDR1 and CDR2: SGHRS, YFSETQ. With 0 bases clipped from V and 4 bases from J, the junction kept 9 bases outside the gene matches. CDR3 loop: CASSLALGQGTYNEQFF. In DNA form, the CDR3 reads TGCGCCAGCAGCTTGGCCCTCGGACAGGGTACATACAATGAGCAGTTCTTC.

The CDR3 region has the DNA TGCAGTGCGGGGAAACAGGGGGCGGAGACCCAGTACTTC. It yields the protein CSAGKQGAETQYF. This chain uses TRBV20-1 with TRBJ2-5; 9 bases align to TRBD1. Germline trimming cut 6 bases from V and 5 bases from J; bases unmatched to any gene: 7. The CDR3 spans 13 residues. CDR1 and CDR2 from the germline V gene are DFQATT and SNEGSKA (reference sequence).

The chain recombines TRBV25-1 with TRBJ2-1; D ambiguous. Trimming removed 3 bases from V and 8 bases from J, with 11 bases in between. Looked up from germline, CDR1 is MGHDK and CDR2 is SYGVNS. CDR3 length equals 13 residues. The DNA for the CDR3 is TGTGCCAGCAGTGATTTTGGTGATTATGAGCAGTTCTTC. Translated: CASSDFGDYEQFF.

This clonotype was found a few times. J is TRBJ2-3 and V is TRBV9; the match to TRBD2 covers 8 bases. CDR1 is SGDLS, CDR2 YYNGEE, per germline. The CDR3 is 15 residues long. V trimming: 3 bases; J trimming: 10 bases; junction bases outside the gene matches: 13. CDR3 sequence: CASSAPGTSGDAQYF. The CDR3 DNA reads TGTGCCAGCAGCGCCCCCGGGACTAGTGGTGATGCGCAGTATTTT.

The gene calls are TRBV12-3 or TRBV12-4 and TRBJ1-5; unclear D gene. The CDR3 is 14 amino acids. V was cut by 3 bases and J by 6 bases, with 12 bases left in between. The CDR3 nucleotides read TGTGCCAGCAGTTTTGGGGTTGTCACTCAGCCCCAGCATTTT. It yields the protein CASSFGVVTQPQHF.

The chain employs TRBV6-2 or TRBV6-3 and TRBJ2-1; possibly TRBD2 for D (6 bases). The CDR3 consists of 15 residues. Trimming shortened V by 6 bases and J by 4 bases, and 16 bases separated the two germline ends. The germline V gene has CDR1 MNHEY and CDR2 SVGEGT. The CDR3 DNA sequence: TGTGCCAGCAGACCTCCTTTAGGGAGGTACAATGAGCAGTTCTTC. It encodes CASRPPLGRYNEQFF.

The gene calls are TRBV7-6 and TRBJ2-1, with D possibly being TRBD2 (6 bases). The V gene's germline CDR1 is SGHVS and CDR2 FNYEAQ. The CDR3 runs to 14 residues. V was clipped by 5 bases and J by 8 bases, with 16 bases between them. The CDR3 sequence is CASSEKRTGDEQFF. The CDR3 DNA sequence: TGTGCCAGCAGCGAAAAAAGAACGGGGGATGAGCAGTTCTTC.

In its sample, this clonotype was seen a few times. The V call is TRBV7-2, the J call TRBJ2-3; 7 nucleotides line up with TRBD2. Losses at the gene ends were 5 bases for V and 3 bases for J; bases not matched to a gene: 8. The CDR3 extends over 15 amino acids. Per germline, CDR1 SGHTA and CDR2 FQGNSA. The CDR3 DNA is TGTGCCAGCAGCCCCCGAAGACTAGCTACAGATACGCAGTATTTT. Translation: CASSPRRLATDTQYF.

The CDR3 nucleotides are TGTGCCAGCAGTCCCAGGGACTTCCCTTTCTTCACAGATACGCAGTATTTT. Translated, it gives CASSPRDFPFFTDTQYF. This chain uses TRBV12-3 or TRBV12-4 with TRBJ2-3; tentative D call: TRBD2 (6 bases). The CDR3 is 17 amino acids. Trimming left V 5 bases short and J 2 bases short, with 20 bases between.

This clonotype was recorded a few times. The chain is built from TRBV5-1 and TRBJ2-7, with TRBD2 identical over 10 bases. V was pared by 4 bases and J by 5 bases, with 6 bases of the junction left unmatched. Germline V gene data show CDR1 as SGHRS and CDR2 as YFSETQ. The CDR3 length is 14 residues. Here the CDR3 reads CASSLSGTSDEQYF. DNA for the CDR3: TGCGCCAGCAGCCTCTCCGGGACTAGCGACGAGCAGTACTTC.

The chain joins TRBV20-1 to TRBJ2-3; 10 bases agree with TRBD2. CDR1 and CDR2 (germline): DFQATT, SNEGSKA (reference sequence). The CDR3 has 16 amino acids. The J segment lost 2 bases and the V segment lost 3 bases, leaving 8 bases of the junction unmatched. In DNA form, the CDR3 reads TGCAGTGCTAGCCTTGGGAGCGGGGGGGCCACAGATACGCAGTATTTT. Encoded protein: CSASLGSGGATDTQYF.

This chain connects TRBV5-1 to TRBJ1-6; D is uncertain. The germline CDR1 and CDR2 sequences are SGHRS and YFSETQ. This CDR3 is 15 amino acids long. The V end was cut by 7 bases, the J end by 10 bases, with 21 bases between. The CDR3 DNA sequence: TGCGCCAGCCGAAACTTTCAGAGGCCAAAGTCACCCCTCCACTTT. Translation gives CASRNFQRPKSPLHF.

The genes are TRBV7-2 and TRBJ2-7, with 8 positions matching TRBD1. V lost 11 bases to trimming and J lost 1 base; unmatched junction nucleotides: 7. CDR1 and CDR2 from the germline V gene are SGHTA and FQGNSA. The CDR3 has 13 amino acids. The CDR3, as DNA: TGTGCCTGTAACGGACAGGGATCCTACGAGCAGTACTTC. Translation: CACNGQGSYEQYF.

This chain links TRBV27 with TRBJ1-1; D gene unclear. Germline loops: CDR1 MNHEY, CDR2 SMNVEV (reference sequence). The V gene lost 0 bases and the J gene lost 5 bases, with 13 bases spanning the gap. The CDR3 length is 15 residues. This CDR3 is CASSLSTWKITEAFF. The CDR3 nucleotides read TGTGCCAGCAGTTTATCGACATGGAAGATTACTGAAGCTTTCTTT.